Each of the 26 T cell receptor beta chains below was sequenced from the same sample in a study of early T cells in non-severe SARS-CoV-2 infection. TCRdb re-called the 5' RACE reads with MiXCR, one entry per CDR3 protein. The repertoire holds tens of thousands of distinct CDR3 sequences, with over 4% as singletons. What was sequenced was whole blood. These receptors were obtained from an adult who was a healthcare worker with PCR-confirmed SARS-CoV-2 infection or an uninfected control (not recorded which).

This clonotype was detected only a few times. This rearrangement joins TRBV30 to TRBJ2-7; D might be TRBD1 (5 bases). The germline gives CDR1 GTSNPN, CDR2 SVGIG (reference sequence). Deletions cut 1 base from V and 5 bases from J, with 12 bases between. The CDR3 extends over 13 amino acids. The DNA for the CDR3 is TGTGCCTGGAGTGAAGGGGTGGAAAACGAGCAGTACTTC. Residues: CAWSEGVENEQYF. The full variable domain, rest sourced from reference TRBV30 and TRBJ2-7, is SQTIHQWPATLVQPVGSPLSLECTVEGTSNPNLYWYRQAAGRGLQLLFYSVGIGQISSEVPQNLSASRPQDRQFILSSKKLLLSDSGFYLCAWSEGVENEQYFGPGTRLTVT.

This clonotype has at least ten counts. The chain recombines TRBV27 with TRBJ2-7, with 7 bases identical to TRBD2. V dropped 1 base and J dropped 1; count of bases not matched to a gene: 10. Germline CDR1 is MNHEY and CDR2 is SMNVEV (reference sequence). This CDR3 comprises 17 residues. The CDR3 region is CASSLYKYAGDSYEQYF. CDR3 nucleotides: TGTGCCAGCAGTTTATATAAGTACGCGGGAGATTCCTACGAGCAGTACTTC.

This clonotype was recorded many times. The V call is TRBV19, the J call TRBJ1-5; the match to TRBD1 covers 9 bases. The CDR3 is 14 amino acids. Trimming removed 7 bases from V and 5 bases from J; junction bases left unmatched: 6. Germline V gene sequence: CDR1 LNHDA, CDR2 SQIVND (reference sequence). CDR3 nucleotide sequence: TGTGCCAGTAACCCACAGGGGGCCTATCAGCCCCAGCATTTT. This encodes CASNPQGAYQPQHF.

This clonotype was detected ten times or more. The CDR3 nucleotides are TGCAGTGCTAGTGGGGCGGGACAGGGGACGACCAATGAGCAGTTCTTC. Amino acid sequence: CSASGAGQGTTNEQFF. V and J are TRBV20-1 and TRBJ2-1, with 10 bases identical to TRBD1. The trim removed 3 bases at V and 6 bases at J, leaving 11 bases unmatched. The length of the CDR3 is 16 residues. CDR1 is DFQATT, CDR2 SNEGSKA, per germline (reference sequence).

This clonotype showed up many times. The CDR3 is CATQKGEHSNQPQHF. The CDR3 bases are TGTGCCACCCAAAAGGGGGAGCATAGCAATCAGCCCCAGCATTTT. V gene TRBV19 combines with J gene TRBJ1-5; a weak D match, TRBD1 (6 bases). The V gene lost 10 bases and the J gene lost 0 bases, with 16 bases spanning the gap. The CDR3 length is 15 residues. Germline-derived CDR1 and CDR2 are LNHDA and SQIVND (reference sequence).

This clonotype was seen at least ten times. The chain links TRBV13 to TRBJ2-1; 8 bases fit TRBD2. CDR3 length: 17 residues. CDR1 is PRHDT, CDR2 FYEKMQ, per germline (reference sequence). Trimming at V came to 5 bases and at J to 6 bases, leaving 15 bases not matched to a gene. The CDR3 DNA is TGTGCCAGCAGCCCCTTGACGGGGGGGGACCCTTCCAATGAGCAGTTCTTC. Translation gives CASSPLTGGDPSNEQFF.

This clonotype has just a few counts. The CDR3 protein is CASSQDLQSNEQFF. In DNA form, the CDR3 reads TGTGCCAGCAGCCAAGATTTGCAGTCCAATGAGCAGTTCTTC. This rearrangement joins TRBV14 to TRBJ2-1; D ambiguous. CDR1 and CDR2 from the germline V gene are SGHDN and FVKESK. The CDR3 sequence is 14 residues long. The germline V and J ends were trimmed by 0 bases and 6 bases, with 9 bases remaining between them.

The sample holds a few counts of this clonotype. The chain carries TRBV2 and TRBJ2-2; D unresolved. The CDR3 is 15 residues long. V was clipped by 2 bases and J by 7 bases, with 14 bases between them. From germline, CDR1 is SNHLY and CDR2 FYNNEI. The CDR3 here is CASSELGYSSGELFF. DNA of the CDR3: TGTGCCAGCAGTGAATTGGGCTACAGCAGCGGGGAGCTGTTTTTT.

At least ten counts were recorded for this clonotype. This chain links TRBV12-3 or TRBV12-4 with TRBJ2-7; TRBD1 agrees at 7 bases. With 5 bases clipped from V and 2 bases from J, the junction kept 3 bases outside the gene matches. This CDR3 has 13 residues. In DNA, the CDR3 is TGTGCCAGCAGTCGACAGGGTCCCTACGAGCAGTACTTC. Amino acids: CASSRQGPYEQYF.

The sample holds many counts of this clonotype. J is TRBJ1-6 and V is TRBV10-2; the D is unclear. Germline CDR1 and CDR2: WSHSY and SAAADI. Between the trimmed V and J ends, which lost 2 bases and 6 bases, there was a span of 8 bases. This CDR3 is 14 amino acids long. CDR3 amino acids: CASSEGITNSPLHF. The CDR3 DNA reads TGCGCCAGCAGTGAGGGGATAACTAATTCACCCCTCCACTTT.

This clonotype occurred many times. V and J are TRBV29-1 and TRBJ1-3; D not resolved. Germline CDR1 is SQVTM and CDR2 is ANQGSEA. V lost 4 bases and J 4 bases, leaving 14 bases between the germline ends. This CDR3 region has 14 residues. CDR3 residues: CSVGLGQLGNTIYF. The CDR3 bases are TGCAGCGTTGGTTTGGGCCAGCTGGGAAACACCATATATTTT.

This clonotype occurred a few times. The CDR3 loop is CASRPPGLATYEQYF. The CDR3 nucleotides read TGTGCCAGCAGGCCTCCGGGACTGGCGACCTACGAGCAGTACTTC. The gene calls are TRBV12-3 or TRBV12-4 and TRBJ2-7, with a tentative D call TRBD2 (6 bases). The CDR3 runs to 15 residues. The V gene lost 6 bases and the J gene lost 2 bases, with 17 bases spanning the gap.

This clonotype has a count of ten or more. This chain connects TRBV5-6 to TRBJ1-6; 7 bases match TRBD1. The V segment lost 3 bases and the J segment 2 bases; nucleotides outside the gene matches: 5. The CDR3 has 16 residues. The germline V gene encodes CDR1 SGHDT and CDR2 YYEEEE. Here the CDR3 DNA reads TGTGCCAGCAGCTCGATCGGGACAGCCTATAATTCACCCCTCCACTTT. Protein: CASSSIGTAYNSPLHF.

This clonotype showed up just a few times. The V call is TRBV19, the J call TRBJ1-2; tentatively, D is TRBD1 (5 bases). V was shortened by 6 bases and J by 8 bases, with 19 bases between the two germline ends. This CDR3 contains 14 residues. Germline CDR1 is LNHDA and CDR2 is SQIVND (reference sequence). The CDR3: CASSVPGGTWGYTF. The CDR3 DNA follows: TGTGCCAGTAGCGTGCCGGGAGGGACCTGGGGCTACACCTTC. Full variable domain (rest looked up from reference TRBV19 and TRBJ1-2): DGGITQSPKYLFRKEGQNVTLSCEQNLNHDAMYWYRQDPGQGLRLIYYSQIVNDFQKGDIAEGYSVSREKKESFPLTVTSAQKNPTAFYLCASSVPGGTWGYTFGSGTRLTVV.

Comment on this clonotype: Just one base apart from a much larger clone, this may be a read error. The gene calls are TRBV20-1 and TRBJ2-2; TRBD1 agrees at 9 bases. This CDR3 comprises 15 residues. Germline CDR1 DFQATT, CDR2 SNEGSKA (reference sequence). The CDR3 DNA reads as TGCAGTGCTAGACCGGGACAGGGCTACACCGAGGAGCTGTTTTTT. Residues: CSARPGQGYTEELFF.

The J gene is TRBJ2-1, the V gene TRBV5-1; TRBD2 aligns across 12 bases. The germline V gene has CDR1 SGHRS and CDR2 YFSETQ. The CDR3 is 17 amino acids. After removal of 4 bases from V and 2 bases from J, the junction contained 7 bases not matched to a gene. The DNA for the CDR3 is TGCGCCAGCAGCCCAGAGGCTAGCGGGAGGGCCTACAATGAGCAGTTCTTC. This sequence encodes CASSPEASGRAYNEQFF.

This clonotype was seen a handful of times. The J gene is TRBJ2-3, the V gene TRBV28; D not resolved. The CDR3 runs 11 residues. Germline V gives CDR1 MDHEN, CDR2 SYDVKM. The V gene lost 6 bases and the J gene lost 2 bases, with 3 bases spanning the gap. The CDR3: CASRLTDTQYF. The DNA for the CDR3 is TGTGCCAGCAGGCTCACAGATACGCAGTATTTT.

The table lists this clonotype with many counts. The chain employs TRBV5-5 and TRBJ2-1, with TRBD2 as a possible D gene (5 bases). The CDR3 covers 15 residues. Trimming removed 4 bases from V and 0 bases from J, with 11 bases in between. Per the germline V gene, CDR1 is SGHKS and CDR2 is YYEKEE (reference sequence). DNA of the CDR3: TGTGCCAGCAGCGCACTAGTAACCTCCTACAATGAGCAGTTCTTC. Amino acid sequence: CASSALVTSYNEQFF.

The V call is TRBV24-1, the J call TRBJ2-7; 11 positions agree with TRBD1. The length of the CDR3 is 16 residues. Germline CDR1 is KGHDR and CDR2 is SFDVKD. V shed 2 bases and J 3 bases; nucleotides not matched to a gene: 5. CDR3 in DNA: TGTGCCACCAGTGATTCCCGGACAGGGGGCTTCTACGAGCAGTACTTC. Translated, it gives CATSDSRTGGFYEQYF.

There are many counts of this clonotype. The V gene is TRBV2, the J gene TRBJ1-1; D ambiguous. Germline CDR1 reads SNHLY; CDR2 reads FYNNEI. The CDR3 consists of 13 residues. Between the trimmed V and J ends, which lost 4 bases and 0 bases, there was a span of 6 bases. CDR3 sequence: CASSGQVNTEAFF. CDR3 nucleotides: TGTGCCAGCAGTGGGCAGGTGAACACTGAAGCTTTCTTT.

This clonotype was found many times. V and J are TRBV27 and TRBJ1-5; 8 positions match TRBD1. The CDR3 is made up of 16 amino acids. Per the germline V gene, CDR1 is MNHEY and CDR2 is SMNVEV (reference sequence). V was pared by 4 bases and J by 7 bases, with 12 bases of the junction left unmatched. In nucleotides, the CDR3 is TGTGCCAGCAGTTCCACACAGACAGGGGCCCTACAGCCCCAGCATTTT. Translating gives CASSSTQTGALQPQHF.

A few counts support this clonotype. CDR3 nucleotide sequence: TGTGCCAGTAGTATGTGGGGGAACGCCGGGATGAACACTGAAGCTTTCTTT. This encodes CASSMWGNAGMNTEAFF. The gene calls are TRBV19 and TRBJ1-1; tentatively, D is TRBD1 (5 bases). Trimming removed 3 bases at V and 0 bases at J, with 17 bases between. The germline V gene encodes CDR1 LNHDA and CDR2 SQIVND (reference sequence). The CDR3 totals 17 residues.

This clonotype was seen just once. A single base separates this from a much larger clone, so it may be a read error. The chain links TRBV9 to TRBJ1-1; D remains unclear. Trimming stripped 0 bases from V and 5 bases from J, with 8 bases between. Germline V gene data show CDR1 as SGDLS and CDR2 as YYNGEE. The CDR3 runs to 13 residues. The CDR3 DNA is TGTGCCAGCAGCGTAGAGGTAGGGACTGAAGCTTTCTTT. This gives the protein CASSVEVGTEAFF.

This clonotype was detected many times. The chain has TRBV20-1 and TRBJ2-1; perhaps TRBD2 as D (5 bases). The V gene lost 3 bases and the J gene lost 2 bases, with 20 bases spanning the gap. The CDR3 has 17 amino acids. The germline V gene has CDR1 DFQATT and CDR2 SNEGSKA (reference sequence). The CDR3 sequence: CSASPSGFEGPYNEQFF. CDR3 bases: TGCAGTGCTAGCCCTTCGGGGTTTGAAGGTCCCTACAATGAGCAGTTCTTC.

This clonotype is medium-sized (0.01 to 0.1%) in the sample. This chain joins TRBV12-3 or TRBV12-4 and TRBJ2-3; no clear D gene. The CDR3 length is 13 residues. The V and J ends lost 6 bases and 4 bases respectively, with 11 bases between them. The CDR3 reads CASSPGHPDTQYF. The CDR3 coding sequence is TGTGCCAGCAGCCCAGGCCATCCAGATACGCAGTATTTT.

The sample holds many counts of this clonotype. CDR3 amino acids: CASSLHFLLAGETDTQYF. The CDR3 region has the DNA TGCGCCAGCAGCCTACACTTTTTATTAGCGGGAGAGACAGATACGCAGTATTTT. The chain joins TRBV5-1 to TRBJ2-3, with TRBD2 matching over 9 bases. Germline V CDR1 and CDR2: SGHRS, YFSETQ. The CDR3 sequence is 18 residues long. Germline trimming cut 4 bases from V and 3 bases from J; bases unmatched to any gene: 15. The variable domain in full, with the rest retrieved from reference TRBV5-1 and TRBJ2-3, is KAGVTQTPRYLIKTRGQQVTLSCSPISGHRSVSWYQQTPGQGLQFLFEYFSETQRNKGNFPGRFSGRQFSNSRSEMNVSTLELGDSALYLCASSLHFLLAGETDTQYFGPGTRLTVL.